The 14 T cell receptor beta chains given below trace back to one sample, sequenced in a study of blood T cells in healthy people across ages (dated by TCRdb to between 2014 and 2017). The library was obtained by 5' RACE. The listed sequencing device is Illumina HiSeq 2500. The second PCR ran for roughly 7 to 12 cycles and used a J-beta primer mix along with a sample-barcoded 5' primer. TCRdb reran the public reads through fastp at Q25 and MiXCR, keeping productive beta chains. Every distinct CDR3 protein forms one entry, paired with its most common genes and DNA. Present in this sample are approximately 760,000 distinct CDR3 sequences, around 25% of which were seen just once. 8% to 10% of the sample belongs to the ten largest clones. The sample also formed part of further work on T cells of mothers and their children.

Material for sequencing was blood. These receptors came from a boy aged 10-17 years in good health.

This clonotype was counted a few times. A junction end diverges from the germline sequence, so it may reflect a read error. DNA for the CDR3: TGTGCCACCAGCAGGAGACAGGGCCAAGAGAGCCAGTACTTC. Translating it yields CATSRRQGQESQYF. The chain couples TRBV15 to TRBJ2-5; TRBD1 agrees at 7 bases. The germline V gene has CDR1 LNHNV and CDR2 YYDKDF (reference sequence). CDR3 size: 14 residues.

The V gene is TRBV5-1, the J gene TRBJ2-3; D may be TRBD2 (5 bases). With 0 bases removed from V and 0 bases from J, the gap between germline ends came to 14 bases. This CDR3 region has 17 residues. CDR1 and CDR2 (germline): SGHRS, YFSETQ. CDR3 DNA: TGCGCCAGCAGCTTGGCAGCGGCAGAATCTAGCACAGATACGCAGTATTTT. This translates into CASSLAAAESSTDTQYF. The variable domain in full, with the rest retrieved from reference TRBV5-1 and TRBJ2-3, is KAGVTQTPRYLIKTRGQQVTLSCSPISGHRSVSWYQQTPGQGLQFLFEYFSETQRNKGNFPGRFSGRQFSNSRSEMNVSTLELGDSALYLCASSLAAAESSTDTQYFGPGTRLTVL.

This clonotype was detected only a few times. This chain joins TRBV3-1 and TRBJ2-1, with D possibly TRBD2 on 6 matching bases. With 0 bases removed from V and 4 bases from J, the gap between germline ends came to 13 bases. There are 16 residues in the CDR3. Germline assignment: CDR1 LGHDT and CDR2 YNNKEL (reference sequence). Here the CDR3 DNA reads TGTGCCAGCAGCCAAGAAACAGCGGGTGCATACAATGAGCAGTTCTTC. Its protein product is CASSQETAGAYNEQFF.

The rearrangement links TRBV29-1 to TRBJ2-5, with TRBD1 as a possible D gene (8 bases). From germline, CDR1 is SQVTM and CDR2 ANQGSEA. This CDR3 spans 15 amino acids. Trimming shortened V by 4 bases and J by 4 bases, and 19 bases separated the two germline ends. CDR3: CSVVWGGQAGETQYF. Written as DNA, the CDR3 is TGCAGCGTTGTCTGGGGGGGACAGGCCGGAGAGACCCAGTACTTC.

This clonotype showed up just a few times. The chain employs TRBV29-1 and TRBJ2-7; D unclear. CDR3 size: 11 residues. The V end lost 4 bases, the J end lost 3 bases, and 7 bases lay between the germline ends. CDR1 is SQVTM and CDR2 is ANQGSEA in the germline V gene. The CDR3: CSVAVDYEQYF. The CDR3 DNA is TGCAGCGTTGCCGTAGACTACGAGCAGTACTTC.

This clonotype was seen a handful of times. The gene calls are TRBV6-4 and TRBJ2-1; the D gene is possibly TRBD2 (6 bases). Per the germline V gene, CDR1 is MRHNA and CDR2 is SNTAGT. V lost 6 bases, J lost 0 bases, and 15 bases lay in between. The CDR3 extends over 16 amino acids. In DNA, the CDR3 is TGTGCCAGCAGCCGGGACTTTTTGAGCTCCTACAATGAGCAGTTCTTC. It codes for CASSRDFLSSYNEQFF.

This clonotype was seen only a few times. The CDR3 region has the DNA TGCGCCAGCAGTCCGGGGGCTAGCGTAACAGATACGCAGTATTTT. It encodes CASSPGASVTDTQYF. V is TRBV5-1 and J is TRBJ2-3; D may correspond to TRBD1 or TRBD2 (6 bases each). The CDR3 has 15 amino acids. Germline V gene sequence: CDR1 SGHRS, CDR2 YFSETQ. Deletions cut 5 bases from V and 3 bases from J, with 16 bases between. The full variable domain, completed using reference TRBV5-1 and TRBJ2-3, is KAGVTQTPRYLIKTRGQQVTLSCSPISGHRSVSWYQQTPGQGLQFLFEYFSETQRNKGNFPGRFSGRQFSNSRSEMNVSTLELGDSALYLCASSPGASVTDTQYFGPGTRLTVL.

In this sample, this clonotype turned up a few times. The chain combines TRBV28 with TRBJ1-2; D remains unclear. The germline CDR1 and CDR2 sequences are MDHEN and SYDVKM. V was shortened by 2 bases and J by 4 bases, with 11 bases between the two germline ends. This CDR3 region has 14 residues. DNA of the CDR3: TGTGCCAGCAGTTTAGGCCTCTCCGGCTATGGCTACACCTTC. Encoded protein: CASSLGLSGYGYTF.

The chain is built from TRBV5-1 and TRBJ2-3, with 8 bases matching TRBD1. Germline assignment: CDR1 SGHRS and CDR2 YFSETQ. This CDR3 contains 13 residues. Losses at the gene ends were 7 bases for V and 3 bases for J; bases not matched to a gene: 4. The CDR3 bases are TGCGCCAGCGGGACAGGTATTACAGATACGCAGTATTTT. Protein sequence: CASGTGITDTQYF. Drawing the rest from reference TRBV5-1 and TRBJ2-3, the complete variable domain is KAGVTQTPRYLIKTRGQQVTLSCSPISGHRSVSWYQQTPGQGLQFLFEYFSETQRNKGNFPGRFSGRQFSNSRSEMNVSTLELGDSALYLCASGTGITDTQYFGPGTRLTVL.

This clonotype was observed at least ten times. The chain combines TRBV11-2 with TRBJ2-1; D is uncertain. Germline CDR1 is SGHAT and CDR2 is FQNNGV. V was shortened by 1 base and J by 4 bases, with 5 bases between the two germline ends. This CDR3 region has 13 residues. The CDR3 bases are TGTGCCAGCAGCTTAGTCGAATACAATGAGCAGTTCTTC. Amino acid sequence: CASSLVEYNEQFF.

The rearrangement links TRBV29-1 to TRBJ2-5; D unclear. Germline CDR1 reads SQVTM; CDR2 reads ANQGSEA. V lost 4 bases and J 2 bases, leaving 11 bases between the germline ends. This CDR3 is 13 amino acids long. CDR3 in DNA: TGCAGCGTTGGTGTCGCCCTGCAAGAGACCCAGTACTTC. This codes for CSVGVALQETQYF.

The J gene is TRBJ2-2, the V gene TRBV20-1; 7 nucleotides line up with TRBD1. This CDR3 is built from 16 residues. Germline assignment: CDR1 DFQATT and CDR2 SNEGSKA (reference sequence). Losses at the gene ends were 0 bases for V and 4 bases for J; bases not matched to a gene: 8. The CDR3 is CSARDLRTGLTGELFF. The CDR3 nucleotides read TGCAGTGCTAGAGATCTTCGGACAGGACTCACCGGGGAGCTGTTTTTT.

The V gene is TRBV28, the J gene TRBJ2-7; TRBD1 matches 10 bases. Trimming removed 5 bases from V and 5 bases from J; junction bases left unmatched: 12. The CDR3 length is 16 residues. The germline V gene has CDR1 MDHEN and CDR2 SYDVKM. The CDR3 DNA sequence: TGTGCCAGCAGTCGGATGGGACAGGGGTTGACCAACGAGCAGTACTTC. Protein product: CASSRMGQGLTNEQYF.

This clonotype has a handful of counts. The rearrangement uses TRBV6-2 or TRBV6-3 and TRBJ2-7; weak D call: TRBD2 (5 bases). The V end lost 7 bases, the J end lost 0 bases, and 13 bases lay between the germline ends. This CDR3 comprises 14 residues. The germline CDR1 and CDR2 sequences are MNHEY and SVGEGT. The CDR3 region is CASISGGDSYEQYF. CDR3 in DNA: TGTGCCAGCATAAGCGGAGGCGACTCCTACGAGCAGTACTTC.